This TCR beta chain was identified in a study of vaccination and CD4 T cells after COVID-19. Across the study: Each person enrolled got two BNT162b2 or mRNA-1273 vaccine doses.

Sequenced with the Oncomine TCR Beta short-read assay was DNA taken from cultured CD4+ T cells. MiXCR, applied by TCRdb to the PCR reads, yields one record per CDR3 protein. The sample lists about 14,000 distinct CDR3 sequences, around 56% occurring once. For this clonotype: Its antigen is not known.

This CDR3 spans 13 amino acids. V was clipped by 1 base and J by 11 bases, with 14 bases between them. The germline gives CDR1 MNHNS, CDR2 SASEGT. Stated treatment: roughly ten-day PBMC culture with coronavirus spike peptide pools or control peptides (ViraFEST assay). Material for sequencing was CD4+ T cells from blood, cultured in vitro. This sequence originates from a human donor who had recovered from COVID-19. The genes are TRBV6-1 and TRBJ1-1; possibly TRBD1 for D (6 bases). The CDR3 loop is CASSEGFRGGAFF. The CDR3 DNA reads as TGTGCCAGCAGTGAAGGTTTTCGAGGGGGGGCTTTCTTT.